This T cell receptor (beta chain) was sequenced in a study of somatic mutations in cytotoxic T cells in rheumatoid arthritis. Germline loops: CDR1 MNHEY, CDR2 SVGAGI. V shed 2 bases and J shed 6 bases, with 13 bases lying between them. This CDR3 region has 14 residues. TCRdb keeps only in-frame clones here, not all; method: immunoSEQ multiplex PCR. The table lists roughly 16,000 clones, roughly four fifths of them singletons. Sequences were obtained from CD8+ T cells sorted from blood. J is TRBJ2-5 and V is TRBV6-5, with TRBD1 as a possible D gene (5 bases). The receptor was isolated from a woman aged 45-65 years with rheumatoid arthritis. The CDR3 loop is CASSYGAGSKTQYF. The CDR3 DNA reads TGTGCCAGCAGTTACGGCGCAGGGTCGAAGACCCAGTACTTC.